The next 15 T cell receptor beta chains were all read from a single sample in a study of T cells in Graves' hyperthyroidism and ophthalmopathy. Amplified TCR beta CDR3 regions derived from RNA transcripts. The HTBI set primed first-round TCR CDR3 RT-PCR. TCRdb reprocessed the multiplex PCR reads with MiXCR, giving one entry per CDR3 protein. The sample lists roughly 360,000 distinct CDR3 sequences, roughly 13% occurring once. The sequenced sample consisted of blood. These receptors all stem from a man younger than 45 with Graves' hyperthyroidism that later progressed to Graves' ophthalmopathy.

This clonotype came up many times. The rearrangement links TRBV5-1 to TRBJ1-1; the D is unclear. CDR3 size: 14 residues. V was clipped by 0 bases and J by 1 base, with 7 bases between them. In germline, CDR1 is SGHRS, CDR2 YFSETQ. In DNA form, the CDR3 reads TGCGCCAGCAGCTTGGACCGACCGAACACTGAAGCTTTCTTT. It encodes CASSLDRPNTEAFF.

With regard to this clonotype: The junction does not match germline at one end; this may be a read error. V usage is TRBV12-3 or TRBV12-4 and J usage is TRBJ2-7, with TRBD1 matching over 9 bases. The CDR3 runs 15 residues. The DNA of the CDR3 is TGTGTCAGCAGCCCGAGGGGACAGGGAACCTACGAGCAGTACTTC. Translating it yields CVSSPRGQGTYEQYF.

This clonotype was counted many times. The V gene is TRBV2, the J gene TRBJ1-5; no definite D call. Germline V gives CDR1 SNHLY, CDR2 FYNNEI. This CDR3 is built from 14 residues. Trimming took off 1 base at V and 2 bases at J, with 6 bases between the two ends. CDR3 nucleotide sequence: TGTGCCAGCAGTGAAGGCACCCGCAATCAGCCCCAGCATTTT. It translates to CASSEGTRNQPQHF.

This rearrangement joins TRBV5-1 to TRBJ2-6, with TRBD1 matching over 8 bases. Germline values: CDR1 SGHRS, CDR2 YFSETQ. This CDR3 spans 15 amino acids. J was trimmed by 2 bases and V by 3 bases; bases with no gene match: 1. The CDR3: CASSSTGAGANVLTF. The CDR3 DNA is TGCGCCAGCAGCTCGACAGGGGCTGGGGCCAACGTCCTGACTTTC.

This clonotype was recorded many times. The chain uses TRBV28 and TRBJ2-2, with 9 bases lining up with TRBD1. After removal of 5 bases from V and 5 bases from J, the junction contained 21 bases not matched to a gene. Looked up from germline, CDR1 is MDHEN and CDR2 is SYDVKM. The CDR3 is made up of 20 amino acids. The CDR3 bases are TGTGCCAGCAGTCCCCCCTCGGTCGACAGGGGGTACTTCGGGACCGGGGAGCTGTTTTTT. Translation: CASSPPSVDRGYFGTGELFF.

CDR3 DNA sequence: TGTGCCAGCAGCTTCGGGACATCTACCGGGGAGCTGTTTTTT. Translated: CASSFGTSTGELFF. This sequence joins TRBV13 and TRBJ2-2; possible D gene TRBD1, 6 bases. Germline V CDR1 and CDR2: PRHDT, FYEKMQ (reference sequence). The CDR3 contains 14 residues. Trimming left V 3 bases short and J 5 bases short, with 10 bases between.

This clonotype showed up many times. This chain links TRBV7-9 with TRBJ2-5, with D perhaps matching TRBD1 or TRBD2 (7 bases each). This CDR3 has 15 amino acids. Germline V gives CDR1 SEHNR, CDR2 FQNEAQ (reference sequence). The V and J ends lost 1 base and 4 bases respectively, with 13 bases between them. CDR3 nucleotides: TGTGCCAGCAGCTTAGAAGCGGGGACAGTAGAGACCCAGTACTTC. Amino acids: CASSLEAGTVETQYF.

This clonotype appeared many times. The V and J genes are TRBV12-3 or TRBV12-4 and TRBJ1-1, with 7 bases aligning to TRBD1. The junction had 9 bases not matched to a gene; V was cut back by 5 bases and J by 6 bases. This CDR3 has 14 residues. CDR3 sequence (DNA): TGTGCCAGCAGTCTGCCAGGGGGTTCAGCTGAAGCTTTCTTT. As protein: CASSLPGGSAEAFF.

This clonotype occurred many times. The rearrangement links TRBV15 to TRBJ1-1; D is perhaps TRBD1 (5 bases). The CDR3 extends over 13 amino acids. With 4 bases removed from V and 5 bases from J, the gap between germline ends came to 11 bases. CDR1 is LNHNV and CDR2 is YYDKDF in the germline V gene (reference sequence). CDR3 nucleotides: TGTGCCACCAGCATGGGCAGGGCTACTGAAGCTTTCTTT. This sequence encodes CATSMGRATEAFF.

The CDR3 DNA reads TGTGCCAGCAGCTTGGGCAGGGGGCTCACCCTTAGCTCCTACGAGCAGTACTTC. Translated, it gives CASSLGRGLTLSSYEQYF. V gene TRBV5-5 combines with J gene TRBJ2-7; 8 bases fit TRBD1. CDR1 and CDR2 from the germline V gene are SGHKS and YYEKEE (reference sequence). The CDR3 contains 18 residues. With 0 bases clipped from V and 0 bases from J, the junction kept 11 bases outside the gene matches.

This clonotype has a handful of counts. A much larger clone lies one base from this, so it may be a read error. J is TRBJ2-7 and V is TRBV7-9; D unresolved. V was trimmed by 6 bases and J by 1 base, leaving 7 bases between them. The CDR3 sequence is 12 residues long. CDR1 is SEHNR and CDR2 is FQNEAQ in the germline V gene (reference sequence). The CDR3 bases are TGTGCCAGCAGTCACGGGTCCTACGAGCAGTACTTC. This codes for CASSHGSYEQYF.

This clonotype showed up many times. The CDR3 region is CASSQTGPDTQYF. In DNA form, the CDR3 reads TGTGCCAGCAGCCAGACGGGTCCAGATACGCAGTATTTT. The chain links TRBV14 to TRBJ2-3, with D uncertain. The ends were cut back, 3 bases at V and 4 bases at J, with 8 bases in the middle. This CDR3 region has 13 residues. Germline V gives CDR1 SGHDN, CDR2 FVKESK.

This clonotype was seen ten or more times. One end of the junction varies from germline; a read error may be responsible. The chain employs TRBV6-1 and TRBJ1-4, with D uncertain. Germline loops: CDR1 MNHNS, CDR2 SASEGT. The CDR3 is made up of 14 amino acids. The CDR3 loop reads CASSEEGTNKKLFF. The DNA of the CDR3 is TGTGCCAGCAGTGAAGAGGGAACTAATAAAAAACTGTTTTTT.

This clonotype was counted ten times or more. The V and J genes are TRBV6-1 and TRBJ2-2; possible D gene TRBD1, 6 bases. Germline V lookup: CDR1 MNHNS, CDR2 SASEGT. V lost 7 bases and J 4 bases, leaving 13 bases between the germline ends. The CDR3 has 14 amino acids. The CDR3 DNA is TGTGCCAGCAAAACCGGGACACCCACCGGGGAGCTGTTTTTT. Protein product: CASKTGTPTGELFF.

The sample holds many counts of this clonotype. The chain has TRBV2 and TRBJ2-1; 11 nucleotides match TRBD2. Germline V gene sequence: CDR1 SNHLY, CDR2 FYNNEI. The V and J ends lost 3 bases and 7 bases, in that order; junction bases with no gene match: 14. This CDR3 region has 18 residues. Written as DNA, the CDR3 is TGTGCCAGCAGTGACATTACGGTAGCGGGGGGGCGGGAAAATGAGCAGTTCTTC. This encodes CASSDITVAGGRENEQFF.